This TCR beta chain was obtained from a study of human T cells and chemical hapten exposure. Individual cDNA molecules (in the library) carried attached unique molecular identifiers. TCRdb reprocessed the RACE reads with MiXCR, giving one entry per CDR3 protein. The table lists tens of thousands of distinct CDR3 sequences, over 7.5% of them singletons. Study observations and caveats: Versus controls, expanded TCRs had significantly more large CDR3 similarity clusters.

This clonotype has ten or more counts. Its antigen is not identified. Time point specified: patch test 1, 2 weeks after DPC sensitization. Treatment of the sample: therapeutic diphenylcyclopropenone sensitization with weekly scalp DPC. Source: whole blood, taken in connection with sensitization to the hapten diphenylcyclopropenone (DPC). This TCR was sampled from a middle-aged woman with alopecia areata. Some clones in this sample may be carry-over from other donors' samples.

The CDR3 loop is CSAPSMGQFNSPLHF. Here the CDR3 DNA reads TGCAGTGCTCCTAGTATGGGACAGTTCAATTCACCCCTCCACTTT. The chain has TRBV20-1 and TRBJ1-6, with 7 bases aligning to TRBD1. This CDR3 has 15 residues. Germline values: CDR1 DFQATT, CDR2 SNEGSKA (reference sequence). The ends lost 5 bases at V and 7 bases at J; junction bases unmatched: 11.